The 5 T cell receptor beta chains below were found in one sample sequenced in a study of blood T cells in healthy people across ages. It was with a sample-barcoded 5' primer and a J-beta primer mix that a second PCR of roughly 7 to 12 cycles was run. TCRdb re-analysed the 5' RACE reads in MiXCR, keeping a single row per CDR3 protein. The top ten hold roughly 7% of the sample, which has about 1.4 million distinct CDR3 sequences, approximately 59% seen once. Sequencing input: blood. All receptors come from a man between 18 and 35 years old in good health.

This clonotype was detected a few times. The chain links TRBV4-2 to TRBJ1-1; possible D gene TRBD1, 6 bases. CDR1 and CDR2 from the germline V gene are LGHNA and YNFKEQ. V was cut by 1 base and J by 4 bases, with 19 bases left in between. The CDR3 has 17 residues. CDR3 bases: TGTGCCAGCAGCCAAGTCGCGGGTGACAGGAGGAGCACTGAAGCTTTCTTT. The encoded protein is CASSQVAGDRRSTEAFF.

The chain uses TRBV7-9 and TRBJ2-1; 7 bases agree with TRBD1. V was pared by 4 bases and J by 12 bases, with 15 bases of the junction left unmatched. CDR1 and CDR2 from the germline V gene are SEHNR and FQNEAQ (reference sequence). The CDR3 has 15 residues. The CDR3: CASSSRDSRPRGQFF. DNA of the CDR3: TGTGCCAGCAGCTCCCGGGACAGCCGACCAAGAGGGCAGTTCTTC.

The V gene is TRBV18, the J gene TRBJ2-2, with a tentative D call TRBD1 (5 bases). From germline, CDR1 is KGHSH and CDR2 LQKENI. The V gene lost 6 bases and the J gene lost 0 bases, with 11 bases spanning the gap. The CDR3 runs to 15 residues. The CDR3 loop is CASSPAGSNTGELFF. The CDR3 nucleotides are TGTGCCAGCTCCCCGGCAGGGTCGAACACCGGGGAGCTGTTTTTT.

Only a few counts were recorded for this clonotype. The chain employs TRBV10-3 and TRBJ2-3; D is undetermined. V was cut by 6 bases and J by 2 bases, with 18 bases left in between. Germline loops: CDR1 ENHRY, CDR2 SYGVKD. The CDR3 runs 16 residues. The DNA for the CDR3 is TGTGCCATCAGAATGGACCCACTTATTGACACAGATACGCAGTATTTT. Residues: CAIRMDPLIDTDTQYF.

This chain joins TRBV12-3 or TRBV12-4 and TRBJ2-7, with 7 bases fitting TRBD1. CDR3 length: 14 amino acids. V shed 6 bases, J shed 4 bases, and the junction held 9 bases outside the gene matches. The chain's CDR3 is CASRAPGTVYEQYF. The DNA for the CDR3 is TGTGCCAGCAGAGCCCCCGGGACAGTTTACGAGCAGTACTTC.